Presented here are 27 T cell receptor beta chains from one specimen sequenced in a study of beta chain features in type 1 diabetes. Reverse transcription of all isolated RNA meant that expressed TCRB transcripts were sequenced. Data came from immunoSEQ multiplex PCR; TCRdb stores just in-frame clones and leaves some out. The data contain more than 550,000 clones, more than 12% of them singletons. Study findings and constraints: For Type 1 diabetes patients, all four CD4+ subsets carried TCRB CDR3s that were moderately but significantly shorter.

These TCRs are of unknown antigen specificity. The sample comprised naive CD4+ T cells from blood. These receptors all stem from a man aged 18 to 29 with type 1 diabetes.

Turning to this clone: This sample also contains other DNA sequences that code for the same CDR3. This chain links TRBV5-1 with TRBJ2-3, with a weak D call TRBD1 (5 bases). Trimming removed 0 bases at V and 2 bases at J, with 7 bases between. CDR1 and CDR2 (germline): SGHRS, YFSETQ. This CDR3 has 14 amino acids. The CDR3 region has the DNA TGCGCCAGCAGCTTGGGACAGTCCACAGATACGCAGTATTTT. The encoded protein is CASSLGQSTDTQYF.

The chain uses TRBV7-9 and TRBJ1-1; no firm D call. Germline V gives CDR1 SEHNR, CDR2 FQNEAQ (reference sequence). V was trimmed by 1 base and J by 0 bases, leaving 12 bases between them. The CDR3 length is 16 residues. In nucleotides, the CDR3 is TGTGCCAGCAGCTTAGGTTTGGAGCAGCTGAACACTGAAGCTTTCTTT. This codes for CASSLGLEQLNTEAFF.

This clone was picked up a small number of times. The CDR3 region is CASSPGLPATGELFF. The CDR3 nucleotides are TGTGCCAGCTCACCAGGACTTCCCGCCACCGGGGAGCTGTTTTTT. The chain recombines TRBV18 with TRBJ2-2; tentatively, D is TRBD2 (5 bases). This CDR3 has 15 residues. CDR1 is KGHSH and CDR2 is LQKENI in the germline V gene. Deletions cut 2 bases from V and 4 bases from J, with 11 bases between.

Only a few counts were recorded for this clone. This CDR3 is CASSPGGPFFSDTQYF. CDR3 DNA sequence: TGCGCCAGCAGTCCAGGAGGTCCTTTCTTTTCGGATACGCAGTATTTT. The chain recombines TRBV23-1 with TRBJ2-3; the D gene is possibly TRBD2 (5 bases). TRBV23-1 is an open reading frame, and its role is uncertain. The CDR3 is 16 amino acids. Trimming pared 4 bases from V and 6 bases from J, leaving 20 bases between.

This sequence joins TRBV10-2 and TRBJ2-4; D is perhaps TRBD2 (6 bases). V was trimmed by 5 bases and J by 1 base, leaving 15 bases between them. There are 16 residues in the CDR3. Germline V gene lookup returns CDR1 WSHSY and CDR2 SAAADI. The CDR3 DNA reads as TGCGCCAGCAGTTATCGACTAGAGGGGGCCAAAAACATTCAGTACTTC. Protein sequence: CASSYRLEGAKNIQYF.

The rearrangement uses TRBV11-2 and TRBJ2-3; 10 bases are a match to TRBD2. Trimming cost V 5 bases and J 5 bases; bases outside gene matches: 10. Germline V gene sequence: CDR1 SGHAT, CDR2 FQNNGV. There are 16 residues in the CDR3. CDR3 amino acids: CASSPQGAGGLDTQYF. CDR3 nucleotides: TGTGCCAGCAGCCCTCAGGGAGCGGGAGGGCTAGATACGCAGTATTTT.

The chain carries TRBV6-5 and TRBJ1-1, with 8 bases identical to TRBD1. CDR3 length: 12 residues. V was clipped by 5 bases and J by 4 bases; unmatched bases: 0. Germline V gives CDR1 MNHEY, CDR2 SVGAGI. The CDR3 spells CASSTGGTEAFF. The DNA for the CDR3 is TGTGCCAGCAGTACAGGGGGCACTGAAGCTTTCTTT.

V and J are TRBV30 and TRBJ2-7; D gene uncertain. V shed 4 bases and J shed 4 bases, with 11 bases lying between them. The CDR3 is 12 amino acids. Germline V gene data show CDR1 as GTSNPN and CDR2 as SVGIG (reference sequence). As DNA, the CDR3 is TGTGCCTGGAATAGTAACGAATACGAGCAGTACTTC. Protein sequence: CAWNSNEYEQYF.

The chain combines TRBV19 with TRBJ2-3; no firm D call. V dropped 3 bases and J dropped 5 bases, with 9 bases sitting between them. In germline, CDR1 is LNHDA, CDR2 SQIVND (reference sequence). The CDR3 sequence is 13 residues long. CDR3 protein: CASSIPTLDTQYF. The DNA of the CDR3 is TGTGCCAGTAGTATTCCGACCTTAGATACGCAGTATTTT.

The chain has TRBV11-2 and TRBJ2-1; tentative D call: TRBD1 (6 bases). Germline CDR1 reads SGHAT; CDR2 reads FQNNGV. The V end was cut by 3 bases, the J end by 3 bases, with 9 bases between. The CDR3 covers 14 residues. The CDR3 region is CASSFLTGYNEQFF. The CDR3 bases are TGTGCCAGCAGCTTTTTGACAGGCTACAATGAGCAGTTCTTC. The full variable domain, completed using reference TRBV11-2 and TRBJ2-1, is EAGVAQSPRYKIIEKRQSVAFWCNPISGHATLYWYQQILGQGPKLLIQFQNNGVVDDSQLPKDRFSAERLKGVDSTLKIQPAKLEDSAVYLCASSFLTGYNEQFFGPGTRLTVL.

This clone was observed a few times. The genes are TRBV7-2 and TRBJ2-7; 7 bases line up with TRBD2. V shed 5 bases and J 2 bases; nucleotides not matched to a gene: 9. The germline gives CDR1 SGHTA, CDR2 FQGNSA. The CDR3 runs to 15 residues. The CDR3 nucleotides are TGTGCCAGCAGCCCCTCCCGCGGGAGTACCTACGAGCAGTACTTC. Its translation: CASSPSRGSTYEQYF.

The chain combines TRBV7-9 with TRBJ1-2, with TRBD1 as a possible D gene (6 bases). The germline V and J ends were trimmed by 1 base and 7 bases, with 13 bases remaining between them. In germline, CDR1 is SEHNR, CDR2 FQNEAQ (reference sequence). The CDR3 runs 14 residues. Here the CDR3 reads CASSLDGTRAGYTF. CDR3 in DNA: TGTGCCAGCAGCTTAGATGGGACAAGAGCTGGCTACACCTTC.

This clone occurred a few times. The V gene is TRBV28, the J gene TRBJ1-2; D is possibly TRBD1 (5 bases). CDR3 size: 10 residues. The germline CDR1 and CDR2 sequences are MDHEN and SYDVKM. V was trimmed by 8 bases and J by 8 bases, leaving 9 bases between them. CDR3 in DNA: TGTGCCAGCGTAGGGGCCGGCTACACCTTC. As protein: CASVGAGYTF.

This clone was detected a few times. V usage is TRBV19 and J usage is TRBJ2-1; 7 nucleotides match TRBD2. Per germline, CDR1 LNHDA and CDR2 SQIVND (reference sequence). CDR3 length: 15 residues. V lost 6 bases and J lost 0; bases outside the gene matches: 5. CDR3: CASSVSGSSYNEQFF. The DNA of the CDR3 is TGTGCCAGTAGCGTTAGCGGGTCCTCCTACAATGAGCAGTTCTTC.

Only a few counts were recorded for this clone. The chain recombines TRBV30 with TRBJ2-2, with 15 bases aligning to TRBD2. V was clipped by 3 bases and J by 4 bases; unmatched bases: 0. The CDR3 runs to 15 residues. Germline CDR1 is GTSNPN and CDR2 is SVGIG (reference sequence). The CDR3 loop reads CAWRGLAGGTGELFF. The CDR3 coding sequence is TGTGCCTGGAGGGGACTAGCGGGAGGCACCGGGGAGCTGTTTTTT.

The rearrangement joins TRBV7-2 to TRBJ2-1, with TRBD2 matching over 10 bases. CDR1 SGHTA and CDR2 FQGNSA come from the germline V gene. Germline trimming cut 3 bases from V and 2 bases from J; bases unmatched to any gene: 1. The CDR3 is made up of 15 amino acids. CDR3 nucleotide sequence: TGTGCCAGCAGCTTCGGGACTAGCGCCTACAATGAGCAGTTCTTC. As protein: CASSFGTSAYNEQFF.

This clone has a handful of counts. The chain uses TRBV7-2 and TRBJ1-5; possible D gene TRBD1, 5 bases. The CDR3 consists of 13 residues. CDR1 SGHTA and CDR2 FQGNSA come from the germline V gene. Trimming removed 7 bases from V and 8 bases from J, with 15 bases in between. As DNA, the CDR3 is TGTGCCAGCACCTCTCGGGGGACGGAGCCCCAGCATTTT. Protein sequence: CASTSRGTEPQHF.

The V call is TRBV5-1, the J call TRBJ2-7; 11 bases are a match to TRBD2. Looked up from germline, CDR1 is SGHRS and CDR2 is YFSETQ. This CDR3 spans 17 amino acids. V shed 0 bases, J shed 2 bases, and the junction held 7 bases outside the gene matches. The CDR3 region has the DNA TGCGCCAGCAGCTTGGCCCTAGCGGGGGGTTTTGCCTACGAGCAGTACTTC. Its translation: CASSLALAGGFAYEQYF. The full variable domain, completed using reference TRBV5-1 and TRBJ2-7, is KAGVTQTPRYLIKTRGQQVTLSCSPISGHRSVSWYQQTPGQGLQFLFEYFSETQRNKGNFPGRFSGRQFSNSRSEMNVSTLELGDSALYLCASSLALAGGFAYEQYFGPGTRLTVT.

V is TRBV6-5 and J is TRBJ1-4, with D unclear. Trimming removed 2 bases at V and 4 bases at J, with 5 bases between. CDR1 and CDR2 from the germline V gene are MNHEY and SVGAGI. The CDR3 totals 13 residues. The CDR3 DNA reads TGTGCCAGCAGTTACGGTAGTAATGAAAAACTGTTTTTT. Translated, it gives CASSYGSNEKLFF.

The rearrangement links TRBV7-3 to TRBJ1-2, with D perhaps TRBD1 (5 bases). The CDR3 runs to 15 residues. Germline values: CDR1 SGHTA, CDR2 FQGTGA. V dropped 5 bases and J dropped 5 bases, with 18 bases sitting between them. CDR3 region: CASSTPSGGGYGYTF. The CDR3 DNA reads as TGTGCCAGCAGCACCCCATCGGGTGGGGGTTATGGCTACACCTTC. Variable domain in full (rest from reference TRBV7-3 and TRBJ1-2): GAGVSQTPSNKVTEKGKYVELRCDPISGHTALYWYRQSLGQGPEFLIYFQGTGAADDSGLPNDRFFAVRPEGSVSTLKIQRTERGDSAVYLCASSTPSGGGYGYTFGSGTRLTVV.

This CDR3 is CASSLANGNTEAFF. CDR3 nucleotides: TGTGCCAGCAGCTTAGCGAATGGGAACACTGAAGCTTTCTTT. The chain has TRBV7-9 and TRBJ1-1; D gene unclear. Trimming stripped 0 bases from V and 1 base from J, with 6 bases between. CDR1 SEHNR and CDR2 FQNEAQ come from the germline V gene (reference sequence). The CDR3 consists of 14 residues.

In this sample, this clone turned up a few times. The V and J genes are TRBV5-4 and TRBJ2-5; tentatively, D is TRBD2 (6 bases). Trimming cost V 4 bases and J 4 bases, with 17 bases left between them. Germline V CDR1 and CDR2: SGHNT, YYREEE (reference sequence). The CDR3 is 15 amino acids. This chain's CDR3 is CASSALGTYGETQYF. CDR3 nucleotide sequence: TGTGCCAGCAGCGCCCTCGGGACTTATGGAGAGACCCAGTACTTC.

This rearrangement joins TRBV30 to TRBJ2-1; D possibly matches TRBD1 or TRBD2 (5 bases each). Trimming took off 0 bases at V and 10 bases at J, with 16 bases between the two ends. Germline V CDR1 and CDR2: GTSNPN, SVGIG (reference sequence). The CDR3 covers 14 residues. CDR3 DNA sequence: TGTGCCTGGAGTGTACAGGTCTGGGGCGGGGAGCAGTTCTTC. Its protein product is CAWSVQVWGGEQFF.

The chain uses TRBV19 and TRBJ2-1, with 9 bases lining up with TRBD1. The germline V gene has CDR1 LNHDA and CDR2 SQIVND (reference sequence). CDR3 length: 15 amino acids. J gave up 3 bases and V 6 bases, and 6 bases lay outside the gene matches. CDR3 nucleotide sequence: TGTGCCAGTAGCCTGACAGGGGGGTTCTACAATGAGCAGTTCTTC. Translation gives CASSLTGGFYNEQFF. Full variable domain (missing parts from reference TRBV19 and TRBJ2-1): DGGITQSPKYLFRKEGQNVTLSCEQNLNHDAMYWYRQDPGQGLRLIYYSQIVNDFQKGDIAEGYSVSREKKESFPLTVTSAQKNPTAFYLCASSLTGGFYNEQFFGPGTRLTVL.

Only a few counts were recorded for this clone. V gene TRBV2 combines with J gene TRBJ2-1; no reliable D call. V lost 7 bases and J lost 8, with 9 bases in between. Looked up from germline, CDR1 is SNHLY and CDR2 is FYNNEI. This CDR3 has 11 amino acids. The CDR3 here is CASTRGDEQFF. In nucleotides, the CDR3 is TGTGCCAGCACCCGAGGTGATGAGCAGTTCTTC.

This clone occurred a few times. The chain joins TRBV5-1 to TRBJ2-7; 8 bases agree with TRBD2. Germline loops: CDR1 SGHRS, CDR2 YFSETQ. V was pared by 0 bases and J by 3 bases, with 5 bases of the junction left unmatched. CDR3 length equals 15 residues. CDR3 nucleotides: TGCGCCAGCAGCTTGGTCTTTGCGGGAGGCTACGAGCAGTACTTC. This gives the protein CASSLVFAGGYEQYF.

This chain joins TRBV6-5 and TRBJ2-1; TRBD1 is a possible D gene (6 bases). V was trimmed by 2 bases and J by 8 bases, leaving 19 bases between them. Germline values: CDR1 MNHEY, CDR2 SVGAGI. The CDR3 has 16 residues. CDR3 DNA sequence: TGTGCCAGCAGTTACGCCTTTGTCCCAGGGGCCCATGAGCAGTTCTTC. Its protein product is CASSYAFVPGAHEQFF.